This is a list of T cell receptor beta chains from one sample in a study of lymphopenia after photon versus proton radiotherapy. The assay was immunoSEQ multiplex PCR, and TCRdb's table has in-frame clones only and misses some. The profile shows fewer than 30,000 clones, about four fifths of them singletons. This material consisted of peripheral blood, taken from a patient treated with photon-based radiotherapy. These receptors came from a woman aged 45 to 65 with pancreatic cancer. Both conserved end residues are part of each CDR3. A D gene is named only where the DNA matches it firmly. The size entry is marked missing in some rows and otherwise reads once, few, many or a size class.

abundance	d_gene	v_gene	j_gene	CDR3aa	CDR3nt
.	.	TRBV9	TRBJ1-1	CASSVAGDDTEAFF	TGTGCCAGCAGCGTAGCAGGGGATGACACTGAAGCTTTCTTT
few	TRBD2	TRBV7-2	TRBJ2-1	CASSWGLAGAGEQFF	TGTGCCAGCAGCTGGGGACTAGCGGGGGCTGGTGAGCAGTTCTTC
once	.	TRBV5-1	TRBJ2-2	CASSAPGLDFTGELFF	TGCGCCAGCAGCGCCCCGGGACTGGACTTCACCGGGGAGCTGTTTTTT
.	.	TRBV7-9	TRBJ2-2	CASSLPQGATGELFF	TGTGCCAGCAGCTTGCCACAGGGTGCCACCGGGGAGCTGTTTTTT
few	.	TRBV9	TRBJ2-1	CASSVGGRAYNEQFF	TGTGCCAGCAGCGTTGGAGGCAGGGCCTACAATGAGCAGTTCTTC
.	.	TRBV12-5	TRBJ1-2	CASGPGTNNYGYTF	TGTGCTAGTGGTCCCGGGACAAATAACTATGGCTACACCTTC
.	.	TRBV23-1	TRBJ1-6	CASSQRADWSPLHF	TGCGCCAGCAGTCAACGGGCGGACTGGTCCCCCCTCCACTTT
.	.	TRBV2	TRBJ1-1	CASKVSEAFF	TGTGCCAGCAAGGTCTCCGAAGCTTTCTTT
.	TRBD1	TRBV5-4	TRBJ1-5	CASSLDGTASNQPQHF	TGTGCCAGCAGCTTGGACGGGACAGCTAGCAATCAGCCCCAGCATTTT
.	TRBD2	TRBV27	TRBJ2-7	CASQGGEGSYEQYF	TGTGCCAGCCAAGGCGGGGAGGGCTCCTACGAGCAGTACTTC
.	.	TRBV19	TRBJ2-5	CASKAIGETQYF	TGTGCCAGTAAGGCGATTGGAGAGACCCAGTACTTC
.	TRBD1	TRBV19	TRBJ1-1	CASSISPGGYTEAFF	TGTGCCAGTAGTATTTCTCCAGGGGGCTACACTGAAGCTTTCTTT
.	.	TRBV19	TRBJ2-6	CASKAGSSGANVLTF	TGTGCCAGTAAGGCAGGGAGCTCTGGGGCCAACGTCCTGACTTTC
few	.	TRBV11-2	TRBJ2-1	CASSPRDFNNEQFF	TGTGCCAGCAGCCCCCGGGACTTCAACAATGAGCAGTTCTTC
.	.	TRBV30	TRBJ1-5	CACGTITNQPQHF	TGTGCCTGCGGGACAATAACTAATCAGCCCCAGCATTTT
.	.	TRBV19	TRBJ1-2	CASSTQDSHVWYTF	TGTGCCAGTAGTACCCAGGACAGCCACGTATGGTACACCTTC
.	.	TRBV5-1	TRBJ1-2	CASSLEGQGVYGYTF	TGCGCCAGCAGCTTGGAAGGGCAGGGAGTCTATGGCTACACCTTC
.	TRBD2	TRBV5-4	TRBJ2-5	CASSLAVGTSGSPGETQYF	TGTGCCAGCAGCTTGGCCGTGGGGACTAGCGGGAGTCCGGGAGAGACCCAGTACTTC
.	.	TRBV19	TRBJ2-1	CASSITENPYNEQFF	TGTGCCAGTAGTATAACTGAGAACCCCTACAATGAGCAGTTCTTC
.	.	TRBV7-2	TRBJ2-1	CASSLVLKGYNEQFF	TGTGCCAGCAGCTTAGTTCTGAAGGGGTACAATGAGCAGTTCTTC
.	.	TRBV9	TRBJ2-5	CASSVGSGLYQETQYF	TGTGCCAGCAGCGTTGGGAGCGGTTTGTACCAAGAGACCCAGTACTTC
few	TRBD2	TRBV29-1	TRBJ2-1	CSVSGTSGINLYNEQFF	TGCAGCGTGTCCGGGACTAGCGGGATTAACTTGTACAATGAGCAGTTCTTC
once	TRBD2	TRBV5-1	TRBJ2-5	CASRDSGKLETQYF	TGCGCCAGCAGGGATAGCGGGAAGTTGGAGACCCAGTACTTC
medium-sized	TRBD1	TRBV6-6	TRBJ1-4	CASRERQGSEKLFF	TGTGCCAGCAGGGAACGACAGGGAAGTGAAAAACTGTTTTTT
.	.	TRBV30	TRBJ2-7	CAWSPRGLEQYF	TGTGCCTGGAGTCCCCGCGGGCTAGAGCAGTACTTC
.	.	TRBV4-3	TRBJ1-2	CASSQDLGSPGYGYTF	TGCGCCAGCAGCCAGGATCTTGGGTCCCCCGGCTATGGCTACACCTTC
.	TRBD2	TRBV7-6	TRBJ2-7	CASSLAGYGLAGPSSYEQYF	TGTGCCAGCAGCTTAGCGGGGTATGGACTAGCGGGACCGAGCTCCTACGAGCAGTACTTC
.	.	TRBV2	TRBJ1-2	CASRETVDYGYTF	TGTGCCAGCAGAGAGACAGTGGACTATGGCTACACCTTC
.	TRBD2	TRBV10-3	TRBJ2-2	CAISESTSGVGAGELFF	TGTGCCATCAGTGAGTCAACTAGCGGAGTTGGGGCCGGGGAGCTGTTTTTT
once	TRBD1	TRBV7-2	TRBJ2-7	CASSLRGQGWSYEQYF	TGTGCCAGCAGCTTAAGGGGACAGGGTTGGTCCTACGAGCAGTACTTC
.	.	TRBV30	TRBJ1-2	CAWSWTGRGSYGYTF	TGTGCCTGGAGTTGGACGGGCCGTGGGTCGTACGGCTACACCTTC
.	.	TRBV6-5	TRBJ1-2	CASRGRVGYGYTF	TGTGCCAGCAGGGGACGGGTCGGGTATGGCTACACCTTC
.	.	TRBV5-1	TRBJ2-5	CASSFQTDQETQYF	TGCGCCAGCAGCTTTCAGACAGATCAAGAGACCCAGTACTTC
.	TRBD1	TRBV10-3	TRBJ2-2	CAIGATGDTGELFF	TGTGCCATCGGAGCGACAGGGGACACCGGGGAGCTGTTTTTT
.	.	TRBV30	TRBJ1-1	CAWSPVGPRSTEAFF	TGTGCCTGGAGCCCCGTGGGCCCTCGGAGTACTGAAGCTTTCTTT
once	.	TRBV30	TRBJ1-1	CGFYPRGYTEAFF	TGTGGCTTTTACCCTAGGGGATACACTGAAGCTTTCTTT
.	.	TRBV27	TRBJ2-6	CASSLYGVPGANVLTF	TGTGCCAGCAGTTTATATGGGGTCCCTGGGGCCAACGTCCTGACTTTC
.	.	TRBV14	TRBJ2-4	CASSQGTGAMDIQYF	TGTGCCAGCAGCCAAGGTACGGGGGCTATGGACATTCAGTACTTC
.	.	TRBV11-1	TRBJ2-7	CASSSNRDTLYEQYF	TGTGCCAGCAGCTCTAACCGGGACACCTTATACGAGCAGTACTTC
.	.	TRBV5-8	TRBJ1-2	CASSLYGPIVSYGYTF	TGTGCCAGCAGCTTGTATGGACCGATAGTTAGTTATGGCTACACCTTC
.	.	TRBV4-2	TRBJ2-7	CASSQELSSAIYEQYF	TGTGCCAGCAGCCAAGAGTTAAGTTCCGCTATCTACGAGCAGTACTTC
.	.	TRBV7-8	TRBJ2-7	CASGPSTSYEQYF	TGTGCCAGCGGCCCTTCGACCTCCTACGAGCAGTACTTC
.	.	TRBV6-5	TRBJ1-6	CASSPEGRHNSPLHF	TGTGCCAGCAGTCCCGAGGGAAGGCACAATTCACCCCTCCACTTT
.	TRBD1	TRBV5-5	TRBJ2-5	CASIRTGGEETQYF	TGTGCCAGCATCAGGACAGGGGGTGAAGAGACCCAGTACTTC
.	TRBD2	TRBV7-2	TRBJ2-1	CASSAASGSLDEQFF	TGTGCCAGCAGCGCCGCTAGCGGGAGTCTCGATGAGCAGTTCTTC
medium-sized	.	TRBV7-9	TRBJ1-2	CASSPGFGTLRLDGYTF	TGTGCCAGCAGCCCGGGATTTGGGACCCTTAGGTTGGATGGCTACACCTTC